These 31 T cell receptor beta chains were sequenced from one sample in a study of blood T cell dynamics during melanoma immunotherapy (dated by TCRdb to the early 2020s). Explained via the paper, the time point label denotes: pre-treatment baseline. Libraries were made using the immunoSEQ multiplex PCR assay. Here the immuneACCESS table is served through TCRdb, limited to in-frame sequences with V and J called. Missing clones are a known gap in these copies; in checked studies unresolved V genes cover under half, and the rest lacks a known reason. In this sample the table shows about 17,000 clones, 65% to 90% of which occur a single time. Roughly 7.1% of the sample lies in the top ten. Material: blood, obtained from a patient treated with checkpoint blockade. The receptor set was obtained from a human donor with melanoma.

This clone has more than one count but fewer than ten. Written as DNA, the CDR3 is TGTGCCAGCAGCCAAGACAGTTATGGCTACACCTTC. Encoded protein: CASSQDSYGYTF. V gene TRBV4-2 combines with J gene TRBJ1-2, with D hard to call. Germline V gene sequence: CDR1 LGHNA, CDR2 YNFKEQ. V was pared by 0 bases and J by 5 bases, with 4 bases between. The CDR3 spans 12 residues.

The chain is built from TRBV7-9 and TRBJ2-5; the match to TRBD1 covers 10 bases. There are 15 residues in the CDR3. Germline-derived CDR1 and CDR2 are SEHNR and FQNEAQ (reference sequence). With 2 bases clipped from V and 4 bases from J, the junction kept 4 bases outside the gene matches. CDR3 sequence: CASSLPTGGPETQYF. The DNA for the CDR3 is TGTGCCAGCAGCTTACCGACAGGGGGCCCAGAGACCCAGTACTTC. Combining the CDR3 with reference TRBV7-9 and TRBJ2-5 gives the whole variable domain DTGVSQNPRHKITKRGQNVTFRCDPISEHNRLYWYRQTLGQGPEFLTYFQNEAQLEKSRLLSDRFSAERPKGSFSTLEIQRTEQGDSAMYLCASSLPTGGPETQYFGPGTRLLVL.

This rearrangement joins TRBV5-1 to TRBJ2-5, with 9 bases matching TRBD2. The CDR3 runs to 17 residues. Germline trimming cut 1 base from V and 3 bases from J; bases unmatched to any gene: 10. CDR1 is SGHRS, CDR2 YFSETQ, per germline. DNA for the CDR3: TGCGCCAGCAGCTTGACGGGCGGGAGGGCCACGGAAGAGACCCAGTACTTC. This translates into CASSLTGGRATEETQYF.

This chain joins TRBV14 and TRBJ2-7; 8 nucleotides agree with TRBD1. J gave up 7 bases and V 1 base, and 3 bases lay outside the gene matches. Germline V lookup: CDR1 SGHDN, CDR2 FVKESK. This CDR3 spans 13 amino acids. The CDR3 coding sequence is TGTGCCAGCAGCCAAGGGACAGGGATTGAGCAGTACTTC. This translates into CASSQGTGIEQYF.

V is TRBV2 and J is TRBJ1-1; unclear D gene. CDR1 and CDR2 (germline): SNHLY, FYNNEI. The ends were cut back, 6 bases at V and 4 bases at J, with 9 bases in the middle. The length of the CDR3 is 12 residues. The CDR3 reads CASSPYRTEAFF. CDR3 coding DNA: TGTGCCAGCAGCCCGTATCGCACTGAAGCTTTCTTT.

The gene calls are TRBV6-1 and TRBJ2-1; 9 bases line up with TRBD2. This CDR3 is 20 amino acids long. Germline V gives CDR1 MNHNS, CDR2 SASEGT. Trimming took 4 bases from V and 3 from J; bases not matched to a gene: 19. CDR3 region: CASSAPLGQLAGVDYNEQFF. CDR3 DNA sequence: TGTGCCAGCAGTGCCCCCCTGGGGCAGTTAGCGGGAGTTGACTACAATGAGCAGTTCTTC.

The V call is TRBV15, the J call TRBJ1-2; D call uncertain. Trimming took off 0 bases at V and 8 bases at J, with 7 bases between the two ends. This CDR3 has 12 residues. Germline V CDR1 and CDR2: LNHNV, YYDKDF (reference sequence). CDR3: CATSREEGGYTF. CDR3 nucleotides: TGTGCCACCAGCAGAGAGGAAGGGGGCTACACCTTC.

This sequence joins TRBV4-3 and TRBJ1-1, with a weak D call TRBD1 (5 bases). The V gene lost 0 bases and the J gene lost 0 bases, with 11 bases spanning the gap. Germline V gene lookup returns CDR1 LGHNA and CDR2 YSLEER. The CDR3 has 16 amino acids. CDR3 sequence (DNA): TGCGCCAGCAGCCAAGATCTCAGGGAGGTGAACACTGAAGCTTTCTTT. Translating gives CASSQDLREVNTEAFF.

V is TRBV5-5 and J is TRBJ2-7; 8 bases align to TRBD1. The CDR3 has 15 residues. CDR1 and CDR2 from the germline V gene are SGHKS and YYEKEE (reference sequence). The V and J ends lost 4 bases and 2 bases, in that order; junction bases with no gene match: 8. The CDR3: CASSNTGTGAYEQYF. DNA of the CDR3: TGTGCCAGCAGCAACACCGGGACAGGAGCCTACGAGCAGTACTTC. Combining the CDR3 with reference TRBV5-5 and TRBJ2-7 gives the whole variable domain DAGVTQSPTHLIKTRGQQVTLRCSPISGHKSVSWYQQVLGQGPQFIFQYYEKEERGRGNFPDRFSARQFPNYSSELNVNALLLGDSALYLCASSNTGTGAYEQYFGPGTRLTVT.

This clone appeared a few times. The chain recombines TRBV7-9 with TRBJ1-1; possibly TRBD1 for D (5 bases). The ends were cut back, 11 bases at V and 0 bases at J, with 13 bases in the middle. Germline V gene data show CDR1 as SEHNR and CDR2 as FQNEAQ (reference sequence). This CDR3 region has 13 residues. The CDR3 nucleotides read TGTGCCTCCCAGGGCCTAATGAACACTGAAGCTTTCTTT. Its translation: CASQGLMNTEAFF.

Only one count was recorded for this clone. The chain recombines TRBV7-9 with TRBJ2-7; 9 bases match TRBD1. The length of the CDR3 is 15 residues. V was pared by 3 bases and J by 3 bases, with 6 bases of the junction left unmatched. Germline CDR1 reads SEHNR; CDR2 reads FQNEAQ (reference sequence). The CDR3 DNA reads TGTGCCAGCAGCTTTGGTGGGGGACAGGGCTACGAGCAGTACTTC. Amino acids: CASSFGGGQGYEQYF.

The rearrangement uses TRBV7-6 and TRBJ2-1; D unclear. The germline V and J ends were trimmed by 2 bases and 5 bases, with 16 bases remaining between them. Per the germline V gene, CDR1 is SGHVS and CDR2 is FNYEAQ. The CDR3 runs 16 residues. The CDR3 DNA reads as TGTGCCAGCAGCTTAACGCCCTCTCTGGGGAACAATGAGCAGTTCTTC. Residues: CASSLTPSLGNNEQFF.

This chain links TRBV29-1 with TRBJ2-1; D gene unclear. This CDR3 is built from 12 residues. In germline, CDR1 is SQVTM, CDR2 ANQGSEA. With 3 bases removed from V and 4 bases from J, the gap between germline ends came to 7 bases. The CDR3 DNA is TGCAGCGTTGACCGGGCTTACAATGAGCAGTTCTTC. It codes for CSVDRAYNEQFF.

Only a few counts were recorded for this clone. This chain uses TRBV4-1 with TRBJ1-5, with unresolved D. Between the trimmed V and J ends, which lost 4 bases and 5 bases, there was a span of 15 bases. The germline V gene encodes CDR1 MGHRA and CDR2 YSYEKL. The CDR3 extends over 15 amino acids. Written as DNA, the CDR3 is TGCGCCAGCAGCCCGCAGCGGCGGGTAGATCAGCCCCAGCATTTT. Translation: CASSPQRRVDQPQHF.

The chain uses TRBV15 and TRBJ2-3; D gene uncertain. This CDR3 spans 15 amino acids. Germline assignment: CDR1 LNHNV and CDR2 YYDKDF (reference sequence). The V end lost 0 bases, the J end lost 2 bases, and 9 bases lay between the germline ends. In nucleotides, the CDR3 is TGTGCCACCAGCAGAGACGCGATTTCCACAGATACGCAGTATTTT. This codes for CATSRDAISTDTQYF.

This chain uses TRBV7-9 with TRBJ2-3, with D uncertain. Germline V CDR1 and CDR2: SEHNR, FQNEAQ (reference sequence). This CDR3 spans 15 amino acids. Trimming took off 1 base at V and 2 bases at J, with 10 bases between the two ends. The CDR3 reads CASSLVGGDTDTQYF. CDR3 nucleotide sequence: TGTGCCAGCAGCTTAGTAGGTGGGGACACAGATACGCAGTATTTT.

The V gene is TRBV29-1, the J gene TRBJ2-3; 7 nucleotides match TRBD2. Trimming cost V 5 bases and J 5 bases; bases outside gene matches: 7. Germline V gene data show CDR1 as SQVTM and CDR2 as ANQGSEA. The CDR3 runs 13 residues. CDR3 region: CSVYGGRRDTQYF. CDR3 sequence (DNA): TGCAGCGTTTACGGCGGGAGACGAGATACGCAGTATTTT.

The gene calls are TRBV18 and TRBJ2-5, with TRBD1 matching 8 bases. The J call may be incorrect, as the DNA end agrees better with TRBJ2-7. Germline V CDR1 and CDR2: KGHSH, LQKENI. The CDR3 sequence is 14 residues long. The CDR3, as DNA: TGTGCCAGCTCACCACTGGACAGGGATTACGAGCAGTACTTC. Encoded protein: CASSPLDRDYEQYF.

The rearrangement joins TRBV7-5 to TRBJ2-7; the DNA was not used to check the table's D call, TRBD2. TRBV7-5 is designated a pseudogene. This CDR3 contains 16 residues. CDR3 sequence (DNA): TGTGCCCTTGGTAATATGGCCGGGACTAGCTCCTACGAGCAGTACTTC. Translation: CALGNMAGTSSYEQYF.

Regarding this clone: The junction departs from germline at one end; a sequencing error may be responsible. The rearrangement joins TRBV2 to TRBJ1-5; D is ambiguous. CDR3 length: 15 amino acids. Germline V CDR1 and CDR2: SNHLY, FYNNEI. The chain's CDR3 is CASSEGGFGNQPQHF. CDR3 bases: TGTGCCAGCAGCGAAGGAGGGTTCGGCAATCAGCCCCAGCATTTT.

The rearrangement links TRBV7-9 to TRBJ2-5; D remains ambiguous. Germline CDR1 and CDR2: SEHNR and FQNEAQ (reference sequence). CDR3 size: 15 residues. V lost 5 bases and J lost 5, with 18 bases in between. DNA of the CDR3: TGTGCCAGCAGCCAATTCCTCCTAGGGCGGGAGACCCAGTACTTC. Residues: CASSQFLLGRETQYF.

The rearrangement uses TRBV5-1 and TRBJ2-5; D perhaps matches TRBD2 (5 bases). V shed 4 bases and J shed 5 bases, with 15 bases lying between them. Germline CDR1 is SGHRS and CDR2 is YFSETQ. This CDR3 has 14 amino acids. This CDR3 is CASSQVGVRETQYF. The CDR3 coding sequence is TGCGCCAGCAGCCAGGTCGGGGTTCGGGAGACCCAGTACTTC.

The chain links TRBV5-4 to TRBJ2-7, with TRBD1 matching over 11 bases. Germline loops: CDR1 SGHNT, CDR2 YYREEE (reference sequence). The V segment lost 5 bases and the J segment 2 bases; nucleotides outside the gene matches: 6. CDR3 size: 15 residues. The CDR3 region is CASSKPGQGAYEQYF. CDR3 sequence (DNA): TGTGCCAGCAGTAAACCGGGACAGGGGGCCTACGAGCAGTACTTC.

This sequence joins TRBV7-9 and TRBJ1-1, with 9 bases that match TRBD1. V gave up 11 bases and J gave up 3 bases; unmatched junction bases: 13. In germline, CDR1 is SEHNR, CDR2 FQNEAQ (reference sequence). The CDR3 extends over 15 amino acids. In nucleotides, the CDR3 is TGTGCCGTACGTAGAACAGGGGGCATCGACACTGAAGCTTTCTTT. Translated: CAVRRTGGIDTEAFF.

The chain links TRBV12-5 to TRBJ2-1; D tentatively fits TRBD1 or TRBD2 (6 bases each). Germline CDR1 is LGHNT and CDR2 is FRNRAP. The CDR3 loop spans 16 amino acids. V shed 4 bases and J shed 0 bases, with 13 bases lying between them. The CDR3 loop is CASGSGALSSYNEQFF. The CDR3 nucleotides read TGTGCTAGTGGTTCGGGGGCGCTGAGCTCCTACAATGAGCAGTTCTTC.

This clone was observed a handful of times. The CDR3 DNA reads TGTGCCAGCAGCCAAGCGTTAGGCGGGGGCTCCACCGGGGAGCTGTTTTTT. Translating gives CASSQALGGGSTGELFF. The V and J genes are TRBV4-2 and TRBJ2-2; tentatively, D is TRBD2 (7 bases). The CDR3 is 17 residues long. Trimming took 1 base from V and 4 from J, leaving 16 bases between them. The germline V gene has CDR1 LGHNA and CDR2 YNFKEQ.

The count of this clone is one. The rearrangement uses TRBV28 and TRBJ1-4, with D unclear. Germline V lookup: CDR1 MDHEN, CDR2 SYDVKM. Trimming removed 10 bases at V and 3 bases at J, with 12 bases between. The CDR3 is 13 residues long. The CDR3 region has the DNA TGTGCCACCCGTAGAGGGTCTAATGAAAAACTGTTTTTT. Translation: CATRRGSNEKLFF.

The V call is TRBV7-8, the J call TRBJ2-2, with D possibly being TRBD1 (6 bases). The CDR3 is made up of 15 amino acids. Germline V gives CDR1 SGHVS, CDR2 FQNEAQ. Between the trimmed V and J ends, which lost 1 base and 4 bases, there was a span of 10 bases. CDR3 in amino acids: CASSLVGQSTGELFF. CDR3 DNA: TGTGCCAGCAGCTTAGTAGGACAGTCCACCGGGGAGCTGTTTTTT.

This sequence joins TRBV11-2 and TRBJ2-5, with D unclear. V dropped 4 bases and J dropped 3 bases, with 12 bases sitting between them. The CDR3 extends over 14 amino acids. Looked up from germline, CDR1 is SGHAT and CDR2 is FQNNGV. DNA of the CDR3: TGTGCCAGCAGCTCGGGTCAGAATGAAGAGACCCAGTACTTC. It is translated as CASSSGQNEETQYF.

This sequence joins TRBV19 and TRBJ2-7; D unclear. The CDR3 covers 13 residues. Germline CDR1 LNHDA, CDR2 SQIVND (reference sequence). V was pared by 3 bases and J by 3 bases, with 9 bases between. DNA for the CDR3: TGTGCCAGTAGTATTAATGGGAACTACGAGCAGTACTTC. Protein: CASSINGNYEQYF.

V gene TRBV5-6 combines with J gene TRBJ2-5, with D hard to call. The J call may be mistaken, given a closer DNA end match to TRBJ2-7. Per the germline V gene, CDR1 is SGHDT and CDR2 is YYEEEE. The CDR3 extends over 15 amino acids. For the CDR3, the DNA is TGTGCCAGCAGCCGACCTGGCTGGTCCGGGTACGAGCAGTACTTC. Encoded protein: CASSRPGWSGYEQYF.